The clone carrying this T cell receptor (beta chain) was counted only a few times. The antigen remains unidentified. TCRdb re-derived calls from the multiplex PCR reads in MiXCR, one entry per CDR3 protein. The data contain approximately 230,000 distinct CDR3 sequences, less than 40% of them seen just once; the ten biggest clones take up approximately 3.6%. The V and J ends lost 5 bases and 2 bases respectively, with 12 bases between them. The CDR3 has 14 amino acids. CDR1 and CDR2 from the germline V gene are MNHNS and SASEGT. The lymph nodes were axillary draining lymph nodes from breast cancer patients. These data come from a study of breast tumors, draining lymph nodes, adjacent tissues. The study, taken as a whole, reports: The lymph node origin of tumor T cells was framed as consistent with a hypothesis, not demonstrated. Tumors had less TCR diversity than lymph nodes, more than nontumor tissue. Findings are consistent with lymph node origin and intratumoral expansion of most tumor T cells. Compared with basal-like, luminal-like tumors shared significantly more repertoire with nontumor tissue.

The chain employs TRBV6-1 and TRBJ2-5; D remains ambiguous. The sample comprised axillary lymph node tissue. The clonotype comes from a female donor with breast cancer. Some clones in this sample may be carry-over from other donors' samples. The CDR3 is CASSQGPLQETQYF. The DNA of the CDR3 is TGTGCCAGCAGTCAAGGACCCCTTCAAGAGACCCAGTACTTC.